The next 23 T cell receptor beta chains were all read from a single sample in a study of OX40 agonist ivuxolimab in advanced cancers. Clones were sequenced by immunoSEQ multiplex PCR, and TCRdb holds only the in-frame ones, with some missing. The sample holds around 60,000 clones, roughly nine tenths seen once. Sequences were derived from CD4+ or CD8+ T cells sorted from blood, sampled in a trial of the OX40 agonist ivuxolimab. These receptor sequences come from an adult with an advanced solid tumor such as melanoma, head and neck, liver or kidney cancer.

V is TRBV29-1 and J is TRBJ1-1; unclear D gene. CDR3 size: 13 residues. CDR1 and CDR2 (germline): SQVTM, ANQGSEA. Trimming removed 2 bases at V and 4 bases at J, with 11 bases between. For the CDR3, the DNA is TGCAGCGTTGAACCGATCCCGGGCACTGAAGCTTTCTTT. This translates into CSVEPIPGTEAFF. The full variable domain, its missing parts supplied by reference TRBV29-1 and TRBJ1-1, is SAVISQKPSRDICQRGTSLTIQCQVDSQVTMMFWYRQQPGQSLTLIATANQGSEATYESGFVIDKFPISRPNLTFSTLTVSNMSPEDSSIYLCSVEPIPGTEAFFGQGTRLTVV.

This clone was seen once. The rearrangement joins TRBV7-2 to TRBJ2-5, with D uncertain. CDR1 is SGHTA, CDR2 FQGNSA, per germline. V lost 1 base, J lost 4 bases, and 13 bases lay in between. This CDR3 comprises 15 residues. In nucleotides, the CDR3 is TGTGCCAGCAGCTTAGAGGCTAGTTTCGGAGAGACCCAGTACTTC. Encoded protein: CASSLEASFGETQYF.

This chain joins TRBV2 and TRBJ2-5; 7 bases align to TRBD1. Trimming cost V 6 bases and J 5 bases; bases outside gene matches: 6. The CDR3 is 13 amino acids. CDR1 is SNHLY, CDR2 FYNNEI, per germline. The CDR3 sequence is CASSADRDETQYF. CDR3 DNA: TGTGCCAGCAGCGCCGACAGGGATGAGACCCAGTACTTC.

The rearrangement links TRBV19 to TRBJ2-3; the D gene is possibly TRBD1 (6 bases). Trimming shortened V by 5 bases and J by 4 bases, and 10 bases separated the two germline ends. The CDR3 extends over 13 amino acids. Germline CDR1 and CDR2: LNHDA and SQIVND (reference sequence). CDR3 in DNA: TGTGCCAGTAGTGAAGACAGGTCAGATACGCAGTATTTT. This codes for CASSEDRSDTQYF.

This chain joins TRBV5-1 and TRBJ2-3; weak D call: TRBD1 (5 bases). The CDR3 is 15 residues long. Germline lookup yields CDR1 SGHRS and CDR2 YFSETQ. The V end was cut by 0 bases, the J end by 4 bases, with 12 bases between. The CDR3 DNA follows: TGCGCCAGCAGCTTGGTCCAGGGTAGAGCAGATACGCAGTATTTT. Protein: CASSLVQGRADTQYF.

CDR3 amino acids: CASSPRGVLDEQYF. CDR3 nucleotide sequence: TGTGCCAGCTCACCAAGGGGGGTACTGGACGAGCAGTACTTC. This chain joins TRBV18 and TRBJ2-7, with D perhaps assigned TRBD1 or TRBD2 (6 bases each). Trimming took off 2 bases at V and 5 bases at J, with 13 bases between the two ends. CDR1 and CDR2 from the germline V gene are KGHSH and LQKENI. The CDR3 has 14 amino acids.

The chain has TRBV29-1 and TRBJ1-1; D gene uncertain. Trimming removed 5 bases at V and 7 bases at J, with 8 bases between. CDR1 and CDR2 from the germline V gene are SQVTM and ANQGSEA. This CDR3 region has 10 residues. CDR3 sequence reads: CSVREVEAFF. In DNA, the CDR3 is TGCAGCGTTAGAGAGGTTGAAGCTTTCTTT. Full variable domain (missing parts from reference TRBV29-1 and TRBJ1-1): SAVISQKPSRDICQRGTSLTIQCQVDSQVTMMFWYRQQPGQSLTLIATANQGSEATYESGFVIDKFPISRPNLTFSTLTVSNMSPEDSSIYLCSVREVEAFFGQGTRLTVV.

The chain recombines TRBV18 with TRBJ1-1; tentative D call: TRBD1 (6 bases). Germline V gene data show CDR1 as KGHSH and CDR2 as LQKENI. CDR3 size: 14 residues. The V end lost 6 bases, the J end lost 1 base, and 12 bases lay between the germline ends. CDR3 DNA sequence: TGTGCCAGCTCGGGGAAGACAGGGAACACTGAAGCTTTCTTT. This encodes CASSGKTGNTEAFF.

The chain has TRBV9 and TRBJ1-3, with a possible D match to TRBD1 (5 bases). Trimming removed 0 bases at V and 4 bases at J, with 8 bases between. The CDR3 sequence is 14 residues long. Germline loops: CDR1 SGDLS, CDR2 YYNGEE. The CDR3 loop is CASSVGGDGNTIYF. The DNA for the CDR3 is TGTGCCAGCAGCGTAGGGGGGGACGGAAACACCATATATTTT.

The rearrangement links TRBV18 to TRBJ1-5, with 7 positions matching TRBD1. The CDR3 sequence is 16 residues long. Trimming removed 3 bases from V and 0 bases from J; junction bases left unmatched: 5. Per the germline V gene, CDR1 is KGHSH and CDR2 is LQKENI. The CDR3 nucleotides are TGTGCCAGCTCACCCATGGGACAGTTTAGCAATCAGCCCCAGCATTTT. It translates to CASSPMGQFSNQPQHF. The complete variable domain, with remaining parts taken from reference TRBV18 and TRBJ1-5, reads NAGVMQNPRHLVRRRGQEARLRCSPMKGHSHVYWYRQLPEEGLKFMVYLQKENIIDESGMPKERFSAEFPKEGPSILRIQQVVRGDSAAYFCASSPMGQFSNQPQHFGDGTRLSIL.

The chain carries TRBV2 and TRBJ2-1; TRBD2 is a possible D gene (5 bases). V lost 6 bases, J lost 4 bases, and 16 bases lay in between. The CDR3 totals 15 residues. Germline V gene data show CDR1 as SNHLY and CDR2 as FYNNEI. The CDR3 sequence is CASRREGSAYNEQFF. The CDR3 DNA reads TGTGCCAGCAGGCGAGAGGGTTCAGCATACAATGAGCAGTTCTTC.

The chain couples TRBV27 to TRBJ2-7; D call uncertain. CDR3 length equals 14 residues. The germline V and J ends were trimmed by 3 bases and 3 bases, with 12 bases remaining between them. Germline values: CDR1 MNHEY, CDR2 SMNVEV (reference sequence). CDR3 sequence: CASSFSLNLYEQYF. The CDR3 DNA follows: TGTGCCAGCAGTTTTTCGCTGAACCTCTACGAGCAGTACTTC.

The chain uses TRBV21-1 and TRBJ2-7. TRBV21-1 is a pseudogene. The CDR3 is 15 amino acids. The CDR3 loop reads CASSVRADDSYEQYF. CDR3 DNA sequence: TGTGCCAGCAGCGTCCGGGCTGATGACTCCTACGAGCAGTACTTC.

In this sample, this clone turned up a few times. The chain's CDR3 is CASSSLRAEGNTGELFF. CDR3 DNA: TGTGCCAGCAGTTCCCTCAGGGCGGAGGGAAACACCGGGGAGCTGTTTTTT. The chain has TRBV28 and TRBJ2-2, with a possible D match to TRBD2 (6 bases). The CDR3 is made up of 17 amino acids. V dropped 4 bases and J dropped 2 bases, with 17 bases sitting between them. Per the germline V gene, CDR1 is MDHEN and CDR2 is SYDVKM.

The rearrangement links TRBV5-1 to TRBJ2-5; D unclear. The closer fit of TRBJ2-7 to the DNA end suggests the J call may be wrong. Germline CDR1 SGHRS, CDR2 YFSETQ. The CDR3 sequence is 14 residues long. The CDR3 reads CASSSQVGYGEQYF. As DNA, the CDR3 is TGCGCCAGCAGCTCTCAGGTGGGATATGGCGAGCAGTACTTC.

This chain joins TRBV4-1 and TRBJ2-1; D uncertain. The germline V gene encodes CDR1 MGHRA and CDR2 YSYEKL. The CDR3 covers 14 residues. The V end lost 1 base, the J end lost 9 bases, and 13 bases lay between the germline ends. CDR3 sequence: CASSQGVSIREQFF. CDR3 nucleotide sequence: TGCGCCAGCAGCCAAGGGGTTAGTATCCGTGAGCAGTTCTTC.

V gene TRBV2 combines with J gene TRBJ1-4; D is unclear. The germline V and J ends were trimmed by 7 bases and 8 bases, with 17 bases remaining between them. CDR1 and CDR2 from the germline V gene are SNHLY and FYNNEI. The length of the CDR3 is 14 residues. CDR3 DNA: TGTGCCAGCACCCCAGAAGCGGCGGGCGAAAAACTGTTTTTT. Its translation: CASTPEAAGEKLFF.

CDR3 DNA: TGTGCCAGCAGCTTAGCGACGGTCGGGAGCAATCAGCCCCAGCATTTT. It yields the protein CASSLATVGSNQPQHF. V is TRBV7-8 and J is TRBJ1-5; D call uncertain. Germline V gene sequence: CDR1 SGHVS, CDR2 FQNEAQ. Trimming took off 0 bases at V and 1 base at J, with 10 bases between the two ends. This CDR3 region has 16 residues.

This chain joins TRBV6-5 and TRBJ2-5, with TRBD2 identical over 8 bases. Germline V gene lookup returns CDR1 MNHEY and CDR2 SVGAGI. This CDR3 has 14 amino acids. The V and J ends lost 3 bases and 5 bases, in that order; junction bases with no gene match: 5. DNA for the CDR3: TGTGCCAGCAGTTATATGGCGGGAGGTGAGACCCAGTACTTC. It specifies CASSYMAGGETQYF.

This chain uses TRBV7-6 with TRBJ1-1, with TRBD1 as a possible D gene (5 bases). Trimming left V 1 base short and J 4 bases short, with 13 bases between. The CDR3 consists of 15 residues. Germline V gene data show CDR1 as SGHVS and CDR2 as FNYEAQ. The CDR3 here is CASSLDEGFTTEAFF. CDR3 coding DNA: TGTGCCAGCAGCTTAGACGAGGGGTTCACCACTGAAGCTTTCTTT.

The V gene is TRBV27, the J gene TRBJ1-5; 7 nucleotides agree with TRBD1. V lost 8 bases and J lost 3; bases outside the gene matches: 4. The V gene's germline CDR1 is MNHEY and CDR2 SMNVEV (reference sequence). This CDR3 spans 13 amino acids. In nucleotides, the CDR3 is TGTGCCAGCTGCGGGACAGACAATCAGCCCCAGCATTTT. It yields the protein CASCGTDNQPQHF.

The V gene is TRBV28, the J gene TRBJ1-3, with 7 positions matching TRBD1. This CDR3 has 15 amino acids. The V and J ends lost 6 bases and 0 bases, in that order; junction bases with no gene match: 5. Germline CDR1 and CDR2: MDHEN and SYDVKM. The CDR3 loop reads CASSPGQISGNTIYF. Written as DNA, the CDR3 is TGTGCCAGCAGCCCGGGACAGATCTCTGGAAACACCATATATTTT.

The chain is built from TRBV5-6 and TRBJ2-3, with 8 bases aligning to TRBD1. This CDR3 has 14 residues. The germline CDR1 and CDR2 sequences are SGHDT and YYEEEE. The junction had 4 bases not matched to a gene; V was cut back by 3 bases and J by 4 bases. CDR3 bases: TGTGCCAGCAGCTGGACAGGGAGCCCAGATACGCAGTATTTT. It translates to CASSWTGSPDTQYF.